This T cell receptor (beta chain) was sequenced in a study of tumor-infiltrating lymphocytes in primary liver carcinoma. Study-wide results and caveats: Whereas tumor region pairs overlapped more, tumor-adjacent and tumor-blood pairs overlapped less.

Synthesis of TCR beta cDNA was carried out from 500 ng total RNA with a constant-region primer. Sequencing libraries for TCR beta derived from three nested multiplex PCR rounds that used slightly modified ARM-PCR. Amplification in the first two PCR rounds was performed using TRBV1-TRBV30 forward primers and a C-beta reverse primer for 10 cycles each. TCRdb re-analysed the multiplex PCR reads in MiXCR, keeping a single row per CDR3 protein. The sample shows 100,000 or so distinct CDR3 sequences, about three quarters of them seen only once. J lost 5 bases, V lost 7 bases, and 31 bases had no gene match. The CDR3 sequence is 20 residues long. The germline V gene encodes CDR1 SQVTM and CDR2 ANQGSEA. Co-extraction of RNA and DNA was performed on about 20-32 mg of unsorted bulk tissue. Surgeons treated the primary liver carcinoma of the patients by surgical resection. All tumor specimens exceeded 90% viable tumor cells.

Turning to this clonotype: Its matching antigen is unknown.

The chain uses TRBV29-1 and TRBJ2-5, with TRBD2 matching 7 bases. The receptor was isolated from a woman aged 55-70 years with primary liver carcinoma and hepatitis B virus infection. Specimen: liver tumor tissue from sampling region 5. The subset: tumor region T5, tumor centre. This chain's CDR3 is CSAAGPLLTGGAGAWETQYF. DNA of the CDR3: TGCAGCGCCGCCGGACCCCTTCTTACGGGAGGCGCGGGAGCTTGGGAGACCCAGTACTTC.